This note documents a single T cell receptor beta chain sequence. Its target is unknown. Per the germline V gene, CDR1 is SNHLY and CDR2 is FYNNEI. V lost 2 bases and J 7 bases, leaving 15 bases between the germline ends. This CDR3 has 14 residues. The data belong to a study of beta chain features in type 1 diabetes. Study-level findings and limits: Among all four CD4+ subsets, Type 1 diabetes patients had TCRB CDR3s that were moderately but significantly shorter. The influence of HLA type on TCRB rearrangement stayed undetermined. VDJ junctions from patients with type 1 diabetes contained fewer insertions and more deletions.

Expressed TCRB transcripts were sequenced after all isolated RNA was converted to cDNA. Measured with immunoSEQ multiplex PCR; TCRdb has only the in-frame clones, and not every one. This table has about 340,000 clones, 7.5% to 9% appearing once. Only one heparinised blood draw was taken per donor, and its volume averaged about 120 mL. This TCR came from a woman younger than 30 in good health. Sample: central memory CD4+ T cells from blood. This chain joins TRBV2 and TRBJ2-7; possible D gene TRBD1, 5 bases. In DNA form, the CDR3 reads TGTGCCAGCAGTGAAACCAGGGCTGTGGGTGAGCAGTACTTC. Protein product: CASSETRAVGEQYF.